Sequencing of this T cell receptor beta chain was carried out in a study of blood T cells in healthy people across ages. This clonotype was seen at least ten times. A much larger clonotype is one base distant, so this may be a read error. Per the germline V gene, CDR1 is SGHVS and CDR2 is FQNEAQ. The CDR3 covers 14 residues. Combining a sample-barcoded 5' primer with a J-beta primer mix, a second PCR ran for roughly 6 to 12 cycles. A single record per CDR3 protein comes from TCRdb applying MiXCR to the 5' RACE reads. The sample holds roughly 700,000 distinct CDR3 sequences, about 32% seen once. The receptor's source is a woman older than 75 in good health. The V call is TRBV7-8, the J call TRBJ2-1, with no clear D. The J call may be in error: the DNA end matches TRBJ2-7 better. Specimen: blood. The CDR3 sequence is CASIPHEAYNEQYF. CDR3 nucleotide sequence: TGTGCCAGCATACCGCACGAGGCCTACAATGAGCAGTACTTC.